This T cell receptor (beta chain) was captured in a study of glioma-infiltrating T cells after dendritic cell vaccination. Study information: Dendritic cell vaccination trial patients had either newly diagnosed or recurrent glioblastoma.

V was pared by 5 bases and J by 5 bases, with 2 bases of the junction left unmatched. The CDR3 runs 13 residues. The germline gives CDR1 SGHTA, CDR2 FQGNSA. The PCR used 60 V beta and 13 J beta primers. TCRdb's table, derived via immunoSEQ multiplex PCR, lists solely in-frame clones and lacks some. The sample comprises tens of thousands of clones, more than 75% of which are singletons, and about 3.2% rests with the top ten. Study-wide results and caveats: Complete blood and tumor specimen sets were limited to few patients.

Blood PBMC samples: pre-vaccination, two weeks post third vaccination, and at tumor progression. Comment on this clone: Its antigen is not known.

The input for sequencing was blood, taken before dendritic cell vaccination. The TCR comes from a human donor with glioblastoma. The chain links TRBV7-2 to TRBJ2-2; TRBD1 agrees at 7 bases. The CDR3 DNA sequence: TGTGCCAGCAGCCCGACAGGGACCGGGGAGCTGTTTTTT. This encodes CASSPTGTGELFF.